Shown below are 10 T cell receptor beta chains from a single sample sequenced in a study of PD-1 blockade in classical Hodgkin lymphoma. Exposure to brentuximab vedotin varied, and each patient had relapsed following autologous stem cell transplantation. TCRdb's table, derived via immunoSEQ multiplex PCR, lists solely in-frame clones and lacks some. Of roughly 31,000 clones in the sample, 60% to 80% were seen once. The material sequenced was peripheral blood mononuclear cells (PBMCs), taken before the second cycle of nivolumab. These receptors were collected from a human donor with classical Hodgkin lymphoma.

This clone was detected a few times. The chain is built from TRBV14 and TRBJ2-3; 12 bases map to TRBD2. The junction had 3 bases not matched to a gene; V was cut back by 1 base and J by 1 base. Germline V gene data show CDR1 as SGHDN and CDR2 as FVKESK. This CDR3 has 17 residues. CDR3 sequence: CASSQGLAGAGTDTQYF. CDR3 in DNA: TGTGCCAGCAGCCAAGGACTAGCGGGAGCTGGCACAGATACGCAGTATTTT.

V is TRBV6-1 and J is TRBJ2-2; 7 positions agree with TRBD2. This CDR3 has 15 residues. Germline CDR1 reads MNHNS; CDR2 reads SASEGT. Germline trimming cut 2 bases from V and 4 bases from J; bases unmatched to any gene: 4. The CDR3, as DNA: TGTGCCAGCAGTGAACTAGCGGAGCGCACCGGGGAGCTGTTTTTT. Translation gives CASSELAERTGELFF.

This clone was counted once. V is TRBV13 and J is TRBJ1-6; D gene ambiguous. This CDR3 contains 17 residues. Germline V gene data show CDR1 as PRHDT and CDR2 as FYEKMQ (reference sequence). Trimming took off 2 bases at V and 9 bases at J, with 20 bases between the two ends. In nucleotides, the CDR3 is TGTGCCAGCAGCTTATCTTTGTGGGAGGCCATCGGTTCACCCCTCCACTTT. This encodes CASSLSLWEAIGSPLHF.

This clone has only one observation. The CDR3 region is CATGGQHTGELFF. In nucleotides, the CDR3 is TGTGCCACTGGTGGACAGCACACCGGGGAGCTGTTTTTT. The chain couples TRBV19 to TRBJ2-2, with D perhaps matching TRBD1 (6 bases). The CDR3 spans 13 residues. CDR1 is LNHDA, CDR2 SQIVND, per germline (reference sequence). V lost 10 bases, J lost 3 bases, and 12 bases lay in between.

The CDR3 DNA reads TGTGCCAGCAGTTTAAATTCCCTCGAACAGCCCCAGCATTTT. It yields the protein CASSLNSLEQPQHF. The chain uses TRBV28 and TRBJ1-5; no definite D call. Germline CDR1 is MDHEN and CDR2 is SYDVKM. Trimming left V 2 bases short and J 7 bases short, with 12 bases between. CDR3 length equals 14 residues.

The chain joins TRBV4-3 to TRBJ2-7; D is unclear. Germline V gives CDR1 LGHNA, CDR2 YSLEER. V lost 0 bases to trimming and J lost 0 bases, with 9 bases between them. The CDR3 spans 15 residues. The CDR3 DNA follows: TGCGCCAGCAGCCAAGAAGCTGGTTCCTCCTACGAGCAGTACTTC. This gives the protein CASSQEAGSSYEQYF.

This clone appeared a few times. The chain is built from TRBV7-3 and TRBJ2-5, with 7 bases aligning to TRBD2. Germline lookup yields CDR1 SGHTA and CDR2 FQGTGA. J lost 0 bases, V lost 5 bases, and 9 bases had no gene match. This CDR3 is 16 amino acids long. CDR3: CASSPQGSGYQETQYF. The CDR3 DNA sequence: TGTGCCAGCAGCCCCCAGGGTAGCGGGTACCAAGAGACCCAGTACTTC.

This clone was found once. The chain recombines TRBV6-5 with TRBJ1-1; D is unresolved. This CDR3 is built from 11 residues. Between the trimmed V and J ends, which lost 2 bases and 10 bases, there was a span of 8 bases. Germline V lookup: CDR1 MNHEY, CDR2 SVGAGI. The CDR3 spells CASSYEGRAFF. CDR3 DNA: TGTGCCAGCAGTTACGAGGGTCGAGCTTTCTTT.

Regarding this clone: Different DNA sequences within this sample yield the same CDR3. This sequence joins TRBV6-5 and TRBJ1-1; D not certain. CDR1 is MNHEY and CDR2 is SVGAGI in the germline V gene. V was trimmed by 4 bases and J by 2 bases, leaving 11 bases between them. The CDR3 is 14 amino acids. CDR3 loop: CASSSWTDNTEAFF. CDR3 DNA sequence: TGTGCCAGCAGTTCCTGGACGGACAACACTGAAGCTTTCTTT.

In nucleotides, the CDR3 is TGTGCCAGCAGCTTTACTGGAAAGCAGTACTTC. It is translated as CASSFTGKQYF. The rearrangement joins TRBV7-2 to TRBJ2-7; D is undetermined. Looked up from germline, CDR1 is SGHTA and CDR2 is FQGNSA. The ends were cut back, 3 bases at V and 8 bases at J, with 8 bases in the middle. The CDR3 runs to 11 residues.